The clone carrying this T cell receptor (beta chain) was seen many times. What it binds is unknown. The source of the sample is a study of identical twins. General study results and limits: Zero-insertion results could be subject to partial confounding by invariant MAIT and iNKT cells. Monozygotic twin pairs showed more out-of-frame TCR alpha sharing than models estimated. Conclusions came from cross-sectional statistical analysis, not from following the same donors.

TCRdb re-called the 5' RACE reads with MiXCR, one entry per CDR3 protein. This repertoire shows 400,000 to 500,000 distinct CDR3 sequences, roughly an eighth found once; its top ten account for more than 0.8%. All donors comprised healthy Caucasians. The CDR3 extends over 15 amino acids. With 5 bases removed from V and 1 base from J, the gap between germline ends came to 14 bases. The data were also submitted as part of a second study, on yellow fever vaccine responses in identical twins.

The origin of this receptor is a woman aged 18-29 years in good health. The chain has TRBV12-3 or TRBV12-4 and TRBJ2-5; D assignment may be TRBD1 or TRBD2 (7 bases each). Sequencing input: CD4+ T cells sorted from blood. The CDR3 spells CASSPQGGTQETQYF. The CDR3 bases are TGTGCCAGCAGTCCTCAGGGGGGGACCCAAGAGACCCAGTACTTC.